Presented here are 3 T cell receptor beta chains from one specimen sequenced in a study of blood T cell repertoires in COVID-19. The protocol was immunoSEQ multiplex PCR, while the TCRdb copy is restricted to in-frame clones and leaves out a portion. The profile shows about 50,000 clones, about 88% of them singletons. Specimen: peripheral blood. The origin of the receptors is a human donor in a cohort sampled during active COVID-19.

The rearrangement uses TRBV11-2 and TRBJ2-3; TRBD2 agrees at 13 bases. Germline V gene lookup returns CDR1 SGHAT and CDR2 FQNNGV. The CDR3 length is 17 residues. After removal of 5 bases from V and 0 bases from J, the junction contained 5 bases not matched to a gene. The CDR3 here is CASSRTSGGRSTDTQYF. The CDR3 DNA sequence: TGTGCCAGCAGCCGGACTAGCGGGGGCCGGAGCACAGATACGCAGTATTTT.

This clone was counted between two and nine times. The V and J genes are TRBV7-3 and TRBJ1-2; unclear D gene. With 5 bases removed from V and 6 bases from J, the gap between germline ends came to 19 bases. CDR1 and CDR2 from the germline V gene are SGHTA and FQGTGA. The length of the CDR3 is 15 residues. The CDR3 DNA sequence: TGTGCCAGCAGCCCACAATCGGGTGTCTATAATGGCTACACCTTC. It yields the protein CASSPQSGVYNGYTF.

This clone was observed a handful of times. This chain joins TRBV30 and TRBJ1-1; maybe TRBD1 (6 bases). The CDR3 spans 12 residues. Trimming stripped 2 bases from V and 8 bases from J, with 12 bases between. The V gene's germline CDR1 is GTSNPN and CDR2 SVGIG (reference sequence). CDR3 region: CAWSFDRQEAFF. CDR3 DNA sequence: TGTGCCTGGAGTTTTGACAGGCAGGAAGCTTTCTTT.